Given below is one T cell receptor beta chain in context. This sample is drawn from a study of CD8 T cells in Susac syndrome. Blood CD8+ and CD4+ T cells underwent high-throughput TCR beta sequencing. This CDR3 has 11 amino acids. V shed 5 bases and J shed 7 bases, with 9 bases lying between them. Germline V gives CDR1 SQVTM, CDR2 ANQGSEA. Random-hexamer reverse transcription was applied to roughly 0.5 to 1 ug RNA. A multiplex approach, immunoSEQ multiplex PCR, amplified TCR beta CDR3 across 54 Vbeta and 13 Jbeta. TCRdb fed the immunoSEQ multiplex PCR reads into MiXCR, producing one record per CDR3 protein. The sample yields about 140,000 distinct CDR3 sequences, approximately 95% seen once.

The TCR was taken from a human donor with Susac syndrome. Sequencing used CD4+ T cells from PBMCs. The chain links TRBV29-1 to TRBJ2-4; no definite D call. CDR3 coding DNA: TGCAGCGTTCGGACGGTCAACATTCAGTACTTC. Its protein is CSVRTVNIQYF.